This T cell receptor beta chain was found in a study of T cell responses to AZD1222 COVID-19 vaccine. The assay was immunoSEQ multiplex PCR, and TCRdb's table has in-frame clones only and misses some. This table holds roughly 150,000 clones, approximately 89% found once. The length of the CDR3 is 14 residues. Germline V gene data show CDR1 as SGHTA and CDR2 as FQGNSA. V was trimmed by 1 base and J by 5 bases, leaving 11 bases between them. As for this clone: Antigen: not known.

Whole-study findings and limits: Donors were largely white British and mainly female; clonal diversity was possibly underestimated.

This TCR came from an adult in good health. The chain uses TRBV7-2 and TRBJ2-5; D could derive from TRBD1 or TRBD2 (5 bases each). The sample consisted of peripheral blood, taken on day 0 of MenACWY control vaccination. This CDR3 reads CASSLGGFGETQYF. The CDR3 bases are TGTGCCAGCAGCTTAGGGGGGTTCGGGGAGACCCAGTACTTC.